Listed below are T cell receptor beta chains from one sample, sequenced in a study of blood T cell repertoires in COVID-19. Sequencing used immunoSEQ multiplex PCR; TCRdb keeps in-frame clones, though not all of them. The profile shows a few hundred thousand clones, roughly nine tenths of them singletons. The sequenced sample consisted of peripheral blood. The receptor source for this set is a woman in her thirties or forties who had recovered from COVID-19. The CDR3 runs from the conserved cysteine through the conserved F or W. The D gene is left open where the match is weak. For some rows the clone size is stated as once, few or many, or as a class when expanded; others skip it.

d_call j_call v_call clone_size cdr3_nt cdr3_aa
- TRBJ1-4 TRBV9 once TGTGCCAGCAGCCCCGAGGGCTCTAATGAAAAACTGTTTTTT CASSPEGSNEKLFF
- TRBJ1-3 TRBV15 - TGTGCCACCAGCAGAGATGGGGTTTACGGGGTTGGAAACACCATATATTTT CATSRDGVYGVGNTIYF
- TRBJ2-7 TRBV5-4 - TGTGCCAGCAGCCGACAGGACTACGAGCAGTACTTC CASSRQDYEQYF
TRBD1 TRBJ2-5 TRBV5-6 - TGTGCCAGCAGCTTGGATGCTGGGACAGACCAAGAGACCCAGTACTTC CASSLDAGTDQETQYF
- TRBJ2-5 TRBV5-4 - TGTGCCAGCAGCTTGGTGGACAGCCGAAGGGAGACCCAGTACTTC CASSLVDSRRETQYF
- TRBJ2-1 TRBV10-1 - TGCGCCAGCAGTTCACAGGGTCCCAATGAGCAGTTCTTC CASSSQGPNEQFF
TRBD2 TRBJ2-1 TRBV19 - TGTGCCAGTAGTCACCACCTCGCGGGAGTTTGTAATGAGCAGTTCTTC CASSHHLAGVCNEQFF
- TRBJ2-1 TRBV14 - TGTGCCAGCAGCCAAGGAACAGCTGCGTCCCACAATGAGCAGTTCTTC CASSQGTAASHNEQFF
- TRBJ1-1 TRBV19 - TGTGCCACGGGGGGGGAGGTAACGACTGAAGCTTTCTTT CATGGEVTTEAFF
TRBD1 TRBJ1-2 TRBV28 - TGTGCCAGCTTCCCTCTAATTCGGGACAGGGACTATGGCTACACCTTC CASFPLIRDRDYGYTF
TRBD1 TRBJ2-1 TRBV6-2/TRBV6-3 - TGTGCCAGCAGTACCGGGACAGGGGGGAAAAATGAGCAGTTCTTC CASSTGTGGKNEQFF
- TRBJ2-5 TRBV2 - TGTGCCAGCAGTGAAGTGCAGGGTGGGGAGACCCAGTACTTC CASSEVQGGETQYF
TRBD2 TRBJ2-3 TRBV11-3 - TGTGCCAGCAGCGCGGGACTAGCGGGGGGTTTTTCAGATACGCAGTATTTT CASSAGLAGGFSDTQYF
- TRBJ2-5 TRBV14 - TGTGCCAGCAGCCGTCCGGGAGAGACCCAGTACTTC CASSRPGETQYF
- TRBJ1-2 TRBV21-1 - TGTGCCAGCAGCAGACTGAGAGAGGACTATGGCTACACCTTC CASSRLREDYGYTF
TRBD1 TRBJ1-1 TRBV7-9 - TGTGCCAGCAGCACACAACCAGGGACAGGGCCTGAAGCTTTCTTT CASSTQPGTGPEAFF
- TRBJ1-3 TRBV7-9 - TGTGCCAGCAGCTTGCGGGCAGGGGCGAACTCTGGAAACACCATATATTTT CASSLRAGANSGNTIYF
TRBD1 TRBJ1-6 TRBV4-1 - TGCGCCAGCAGCCAAGGGGACAGAGCGACTTCACCCCTCCACTTT CASSQGDRATSPLHF